Shown below are 15 T cell receptor beta chains from a single sample sequenced in a study of long-term antiretroviral therapy in people with HIV. Researchers ran immunoSEQ v3.0 at survey level. Repertoires were generated with immunoSEQ multiplex PCR, while TCRdb's copy carries only in-frame clones and drops some. The sample records 25,000 to 35,000 clones, 65% to 80% being singletons. Sequenced material: unsorted PBMCs, taken 3.1 years after starting antiretroviral therapy. These TCRs come from a woman aged 50 to 60 with HIV.

The chain links TRBV10-3 to TRBJ1-3; D possibly corresponds to TRBD1 (5 bases). V was cut by 0 bases and J by 2 bases, with 11 bases left in between. Germline CDR1 is ENHRY and CDR2 is SYGVKD. This CDR3 contains 16 residues. The CDR3 DNA reads as TGTGCCATCAGTGAGTCGTTGGGGGGAACTGGAAACACCATATATTTT. It is translated as CAISESLGGTGNTIYF.

This sequence joins TRBV27 and TRBJ1-5; 8 bases line up with TRBD1. Losses at the gene ends were 0 bases for V and 6 bases for J; bases not matched to a gene: 4. Germline V gives CDR1 MNHEY, CDR2 SMNVEV (reference sequence). The CDR3 contains 15 residues. The CDR3 DNA reads TGTGCCAGCAGTTTATCCTGGACAGGGACTCAGCCCCAGCATTTT. Amino acid sequence: CASSLSWTGTQPQHF.

This clone was counted a single time. The chain uses TRBV7-9 and TRBJ2-3, with TRBD2 identical over 13 bases. The CDR3 runs 16 residues. Looked up from germline, CDR1 is SEHNR and CDR2 is FQNEAQ (reference sequence). V lost 0 bases to trimming and J lost 5 bases; unmatched junction nucleotides: 2. CDR3 DNA: TGTGCCAGCAGCTTAGCGACTAGCGGGGGGCAAGATACGCAGTATTTT. Its protein product is CASSLATSGGQDTQYF.

The chain carries TRBV7-2 and TRBJ2-5; D ambiguous. The V gene's germline CDR1 is SGHTA and CDR2 FQGNSA. The CDR3 extends over 11 amino acids. V was shortened by 5 bases and J by 2 bases, with 3 bases between the two germline ends. CDR3 in amino acids: CASSPQETQYF. In nucleotides, the CDR3 is TGTGCCAGCAGCCCTCAAGAGACCCAGTACTTC.

The rearrangement joins TRBV18 to TRBJ1-4, with D uncertain. Germline-derived CDR1 and CDR2 are KGHSH and LQKENI. The CDR3 is 15 residues long. V was trimmed by 0 bases and J by 7 bases, leaving 12 bases between them. CDR3 sequence: CASSPPQWRSEKLFF. The CDR3 nucleotides are TGTGCCAGCTCACCACCCCAATGGCGGAGTGAAAAACTGTTTTTT.

The genes are TRBV7-9 and TRBJ1-1; no definite D call. Germline V gives CDR1 SEHNR, CDR2 FQNEAQ (reference sequence). The CDR3 sequence is 14 residues long. The V and J ends lost 1 base and 5 bases respectively, with 11 bases between them. CDR3 sequence: CASSLDGGGTEAFF. The DNA of the CDR3 is TGTGCCAGCAGCTTAGATGGCGGCGGTACTGAAGCTTTCTTT. The full variable domain, rest sourced from reference TRBV7-9 and TRBJ1-1, is DTGVSQNPRHKITKRGQNVTFRCDPISEHNRLYWYRQTLGQGPEFLTYFQNEAQLEKSRLLSDRFSAERPKGSFSTLEIQRTEQGDSAMYLCASSLDGGGTEAFFGQGTRLTVV.

The chain recombines TRBV7-9 with TRBJ1-2, with 7 bases that match TRBD1. The CDR3 totals 15 residues. The J segment lost 8 bases and the V segment lost 5 bases, leaving 14 bases of the junction unmatched. Germline loops: CDR1 SEHNR, CDR2 FQNEAQ (reference sequence). The CDR3 region has the DNA TGTGCCAGCAGCCCGACAGGGACTCCCCTCGGGGGCTACACCTTC. Amino acids: CASSPTGTPLGGYTF.

This chain connects TRBV27 to TRBJ1-5, with 8 bases lining up with TRBD1. V shed 5 bases, J shed 6 bases, and the junction held 9 bases outside the gene matches. This CDR3 has 15 amino acids. The V gene's germline CDR1 is MNHEY and CDR2 SMNVEV (reference sequence). The CDR3 spells CASSDGQGVLQPQHF. The CDR3 nucleotides are TGTGCCAGCAGTGACGGACAGGGCGTTCTTCAGCCCCAGCATTTT.

On this clone: Different DNA sequences within this sample yield the same CDR3. V and J are TRBV9 and TRBJ2-7; D is possibly TRBD1 or TRBD2 (5 bases each). This CDR3 is 13 amino acids long. In germline, CDR1 is SGDLS, CDR2 YYNGEE. Trimming removed 3 bases at V and 2 bases at J, with 9 bases between. Written as DNA, the CDR3 is TGTGCCAGCAGCGGGCAGGGAGCCTACGAGCAGTACTTC. Amino acids: CASSGQGAYEQYF.

The V call is TRBV29-1, the J call TRBJ1-2, with TRBD1 as a possible D gene (5 bases). V lost 6 bases, J lost 6 bases, and 11 bases lay in between. This CDR3 comprises 11 residues. Germline CDR1 SQVTM, CDR2 ANQGSEA. The CDR3 sequence: CSVGRGDGYTF. The CDR3 DNA reads as TGCAGCGTGGGGCGGGGCGATGGCTACACCTTC. Looking up the rest from reference TRBV29-1 and TRBJ1-2 gives the full variable domain: SAVISQKPSRDICQRGTSLTIQCQVDSQVTMMFWYRQQPGQSLTLIATANQGSEATYESGFVIDKFPISRPNLTFSTLTVSNMSPEDSSIYLCSVGRGDGYTFGSGTRLTVV.

The chain is built from TRBV7-8 and TRBJ1-1, with TRBD1 matching 9 bases. Germline lookup yields CDR1 SGHVS and CDR2 FQNEAQ. The CDR3 length is 17 residues. Losses at the gene ends were 3 bases for V and 1 base for J; bases not matched to a gene: 9. The chain's CDR3 is CASSLRTGEGTNTEAFF. Written as DNA, the CDR3 is TGTGCCAGCAGCTTGAGGACAGGGGAGGGCACGAACACTGAAGCTTTCTTT.

A few counts support this clone. This chain joins TRBV5-1 and TRBJ1-6, with 7 bases matching TRBD1. After removal of 0 bases from V and 9 bases from J, the junction contained 6 bases not matched to a gene. Germline values: CDR1 SGHRS, CDR2 YFSETQ. The length of the CDR3 is 15 residues. CDR3 nucleotide sequence: TGCGCCAGCAGCTTGGGGGACAGTGCTGCTTCACCCCTCCACTTT. Translating gives CASSLGDSAASPLHF.

This chain links TRBV14 with TRBJ2-7, with 9 nucleotides matching TRBD2. Looked up from germline, CDR1 is SGHDN and CDR2 is FVKESK. Trimming took 0 bases from V and 2 from J; bases not matched to a gene: 8. This CDR3 is built from 17 residues. For the CDR3, the DNA is TGTGCCAGCAGCCAAGACCATAGCGGGGGCCTTACCTACGAGCAGTACTTC. Translating it yields CASSQDHSGGLTYEQYF.

The J gene is TRBJ1-6, the V gene TRBV9, with D unresolved. The CDR3 loop spans 14 amino acids. V gave up 4 bases and J gave up 1 base, with 6 bases separating them. Looked up from germline, CDR1 is SGDLS and CDR2 is YYNGEE. CDR3 sequence: CASSQTSYNSPLHF. The DNA of the CDR3 is TGTGCCAGCAGCCAAACATCCTATAATTCACCCCTCCACTTT.

This clone showed up just a few times. The rearrangement joins TRBV6-1 to TRBJ2-7, with D tentatively TRBD1 (5 bases). With 3 bases removed from V and 6 bases from J, the gap between germline ends came to 18 bases. Looked up from germline, CDR1 is MNHNS and CDR2 is SASEGT. The CDR3 is 15 residues long. CDR3 in amino acids: CASSEGPSDKTEQYF. The CDR3 nucleotides read TGTGCCAGCAGTGAGGGGCCTTCCGATAAGACCGAGCAGTACTTC.